This is a list of T cell receptor beta chains from one sample in a study of blood T cell repertoires in COVID-19. Produced via immunoSEQ multiplex PCR; TCRdb's table is partial and in-frame only. The sample shows over 85,000 clones, 75% to 85% of them seen only once. What was sequenced was peripheral blood. The receptors were sampled from a human donor in a cohort sampled during active COVID-19. Both conserved end residues are part of each CDR3. The order of the fields is D gene, J gene, V gene, clone size, CDR3 protein, CDR3 DNA. D genes are given only for firm matches. Only part of the rows carry a size: once, few, many, or a class if the clone is expanded.

NA,TRBJ2-5,TRBV9,NA,CASNRMGGVETQYF,TGTGCCAGCAACCGTATGGGCGGGGTAGAGACCCAGTACTTC
TRBD1,TRBJ2-5,TRBV19,NA,CASTPKDRDRVQETQYF,TGTGCCAGTACCCCCAAAGACCGGGACAGGGTTCAAGAGACCCAGTACTTC
NA,TRBJ1-2,TRBV19,NA,CASSEQPQYGYTF,TGTGCCAGTAGTGAACAGCCGCAATATGGCTACACCTTC
TRBD2,TRBJ2-7,TRBV5-4,few,CASSLDGLAGVF,TGTGCCAGCAGCTTGGACGGACTAGCGGGTGTCTTC
NA,TRBJ2-5,TRBV12-3/TRBV12-4,NA,CASSLRETQYF,TGTGCCAGCAGTTTACGGGAGACCCAGTACTTC
TRBD1,TRBJ2-5,TRBV5-1,NA,CASSPGTGAETQYF,TGCGCCAGCAGCCCTGGGACAGGGGCCGAGACCCAGTACTTC
TRBD1,TRBJ2-1,TRBV9,once,CASSVRPPGQGIFNEQFF,TGTGCCAGCAGCGTAAGGCCTCCGGGACAGGGGATCTTCAATGAGCAGTTCTTC
NA,TRBJ2-3,TRBV10-3,NA,CAISRGLATDTQYF,TGTGCCATCAGCAGGGGTCTAGCCACAGATACGCAGTATTTT
NA,TRBJ2-3,TRBV2,NA,CASSEADPRDTDTQYF,TGTGCCAGCAGTGAAGCCGACCCTAGAGACACAGATACGCAGTATTTT
TRBD1,TRBJ1-4,TRBV10-3,NA,CAIIRTGLREKLFF,TGTGCCATCATTCGGACAGGGCTTCGGGAAAAACTGTTTTTT
NA,TRBJ2-1,TRBV11-3,NA,CASSLDNSGNEQFF,TGTGCCAGCAGCTTAGATAATAGCGGAAATGAGCAGTTCTTC
TRBD2,TRBJ2-7,TRBV5-1,NA,CASSDGTSAYEQYF,TGCGCCAGCAGCGACGGGACTAGCGCGTACGAGCAGTACTTC
NA,TRBJ2-3,TRBV18,NA,CASSPLIGRNTDTQYF,TGTGCCAGCTCACCACTCATAGGGAGAAACACAGATACGCAGTATTTT
TRBD2,TRBJ2-3,TRBV6-6,NA,CASSHRTSGRVGGPDTQYF,TGTGCCAGCAGTCATCGGACTAGCGGGAGGGTTGGGGGCCCAGATACGCAGTATTTT
NA,TRBJ1-2,TRBV7-2,NA,CASSLASGIYGYTF,TGTGCCAGCAGCTTAGCAAGCGGAATCTATGGCTACACCTTC
TRBD1,TRBJ1-2,TRBV7-8,NA,CASSRDRESGGYTF,TGTGCCAGCAGCCGTGACAGGGAGAGCGGCGGCTACACCTTC
TRBD1,TRBJ1-5,TRBV5-1,many,CASRLTGESNQPQHF,TGCGCCAGCAGACTGACAGGGGAGAGCAATCAGCCCCAGCATTTT
NA,TRBJ1-2,TRBV28,NA,CASSAVYYGYTF,TGTGCCAGCAGTGCGGTATACTATGGCTACACCTTC
NA,TRBJ2-7,TRBV11-1,NA,CASSSGTYYEQYF,TGTGCCAGCAGCTCCGGGACATACTACGAGCAGTACTTC
NA,TRBJ2-7,TRBV7-2,NA,CASSSTGTHSYEQYF,TGTGCCAGCAGCTCGACAGGGACTCACTCCTACGAGCAGTACTTC
NA,TRBJ1-2,TRBV18,NA,CASSTDRNYGYTF,TGTGCCAGCTCAACAGACAGGAACTATGGCTACACCTTC